Shown below are 11 T cell receptor beta chains from a single sample sequenced in a study of cytomegalovirus exposure and HLA in healthy donors. The primer mix had 60 Vbeta and 13 Jbeta primers. Generated by immunoSEQ multiplex PCR, the TCRdb table keeps only in-frame clones and is missing some. There are 150,000 to 200,000 clones in the sample, with 1% to 1.5% held by the top ten. The sample consisted of PBMCs. The receptors were sampled from a woman in her fifties or sixties in good health and CMV-seronegative.

The rearrangement uses TRBV7-6 and TRBJ1-4; D is unresolved. Trimming stripped 1 base from V and 6 bases from J, with 12 bases between. Germline CDR1 SGHVS, CDR2 FNYEAQ. This CDR3 is built from 15 residues. The CDR3 sequence: CASSLVTGRDEKLFF. CDR3 DNA: TGTGCCAGCAGCTTAGTTACGGGAAGGGATGAAAAACTGTTTTTT.

The genes are TRBV15 and TRBJ1-1; no clear D gene. Trimming left V 0 bases short and J 1 base short, with 9 bases between. The CDR3 runs to 15 residues. Germline CDR1 is LNHNV and CDR2 is YYDKDF (reference sequence). For the CDR3, the DNA is TGTGCCACCAGCAGAGATCCCGGTCCGAACACTGAAGCTTTCTTT. This encodes CATSRDPGPNTEAFF.

J is TRBJ2-5 and V is TRBV12-5; 7 bases are a match to TRBD2. V gave up 6 bases and J gave up 2 bases; unmatched junction bases: 6. Per germline, CDR1 LGHNT and CDR2 FRNRAP. This CDR3 comprises 14 residues. CDR3 region: CASGRGDGQETQYF. CDR3 DNA sequence: TGTGCTAGTGGCCGGGGGGACGGACAAGAGACCCAGTACTTC.

The chain combines TRBV6-1 with TRBJ2-5, with D possibly being TRBD1 or TRBD2 (5 bases each). With the DNA end fitting TRBJ2-7 better, the J assignment may be wrong. The CDR3 length is 15 residues. Per germline, CDR1 MNHNS and CDR2 SASEGT. DNA for the CDR3: TGTGCCAGCAGTGAGGGGCCGGGAAGGGACTACGAGCAGTACTTC. Protein product: CASSEGPGRDYEQYF.

The rearrangement uses TRBV6-4 and TRBJ2-1; TRBD2 is a possible D gene (7 bases). Germline CDR1 and CDR2: MRHNA and SNTAGT. V lost 8 bases, J lost 4 bases, and 18 bases lay in between. CDR3 length: 15 residues. The CDR3 spells CASGLGGGHYNEQFF. The CDR3, as DNA: TGTGCCAGCGGCCTTGGCGGGGGCCATTACAATGAGCAGTTCTTC.

The chain carries TRBV10-1 and TRBJ2-5; 16 bases are a match to TRBD2. Trimming at V came to 5 bases and at J to 4 bases, leaving 7 bases not matched to a gene. The germline CDR1 and CDR2 sequences are WNHNN and SYGVQD (reference sequence). The CDR3 is made up of 17 amino acids. The CDR3, as DNA: TGCGCCAGCAGTATGGGACTAGCGGGAGGGCCGCTAGAGACCCAGTACTTC. This gives the protein CASSMGLAGGPLETQYF.

The V call is TRBV11-2, the J call TRBJ2-1, with 8 bases matching TRBD1. Germline V gene sequence: CDR1 SGHAT, CDR2 FQNNGV. V trimming: 5 bases; J trimming: 9 bases; junction bases outside the gene matches: 9. The CDR3 is 14 amino acids. CDR3 in amino acids: CASSPGQGFAEQFF. CDR3 nucleotide sequence: TGTGCCAGCAGCCCTGGACAGGGTTTCGCTGAGCAGTTCTTC.

V gene TRBV29-1 combines with J gene TRBJ2-3, with D perhaps TRBD1 (5 bases). Germline CDR1 SQVTM, CDR2 ANQGSEA. The V end was cut by 6 bases, the J end by 4 bases, with 17 bases between. This CDR3 region has 14 residues. The CDR3, as DNA: TGCAGCGTCGACCCGGCAGGGTGGGCAGATACGCAGTATTTT. Its translation is CSVDPAGWADTQYF.

The V call is TRBV19, the J call TRBJ1-2; TRBD1 matches 9 bases. The ends lost 7 bases at V and 1 base at J; junction bases unmatched: 7. The CDR3 totals 15 residues. Germline V gene data show CDR1 as LNHDA and CDR2 as SQIVND (reference sequence). The CDR3 region is CASIDRQGGNYGYTF. CDR3 bases: TGTGCCAGTATAGATCGACAGGGGGGTAACTATGGCTACACCTTC.

Of note for this clone: Its ends do not fully match the called genes, so a read error is possible. V and J are TRBV7-2 and TRBJ1-1; tentatively, D is TRBD1 (5 bases). CDR3 size: 14 residues. Germline V gene sequence: CDR1 SGHTA, CDR2 FQGNSA. CDR3 sequence (DNA): TGTGCCAGCAGCATAGCCACAGGTAACACTGAAGCTTTCTTT. Protein: CASSIATGNTEAFF.

The DNA for the CDR3 is TGTGCTAGTGGTTTGGTACTCGGGATGGGGACTGAAGCTTTCTTT. This codes for CASGLVLGMGTEAFF. The chain couples TRBV12-5 to TRBJ1-1; D call uncertain. V lost 0 bases to trimming and J lost 5 bases, with 13 bases between them. Germline CDR1 reads LGHNT; CDR2 reads FRNRAP. CDR3 size: 15 residues.